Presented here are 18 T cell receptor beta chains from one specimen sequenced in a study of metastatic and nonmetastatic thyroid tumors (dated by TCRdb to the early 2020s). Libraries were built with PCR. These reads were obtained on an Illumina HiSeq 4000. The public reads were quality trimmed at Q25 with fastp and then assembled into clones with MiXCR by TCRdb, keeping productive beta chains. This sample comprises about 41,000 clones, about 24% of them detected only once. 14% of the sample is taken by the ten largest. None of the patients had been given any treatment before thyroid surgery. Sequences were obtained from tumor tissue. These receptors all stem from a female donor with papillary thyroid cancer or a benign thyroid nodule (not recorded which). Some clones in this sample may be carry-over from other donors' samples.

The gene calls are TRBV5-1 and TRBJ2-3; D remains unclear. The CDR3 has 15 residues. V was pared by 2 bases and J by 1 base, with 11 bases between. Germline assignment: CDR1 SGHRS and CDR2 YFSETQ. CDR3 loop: CASSLSQEGTDTQYF. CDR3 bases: TGCGCCAGCAGCTTAAGTCAAGAAGGCACAGATACGCAGTATTTT.

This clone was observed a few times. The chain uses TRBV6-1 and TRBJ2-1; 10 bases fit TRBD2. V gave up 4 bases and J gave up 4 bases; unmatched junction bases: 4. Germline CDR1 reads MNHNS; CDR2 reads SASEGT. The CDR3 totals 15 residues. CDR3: CASSGSSGGYNEQFF. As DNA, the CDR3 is TGTGCCAGCAGTGGGTCTAGCGGGGGATACAATGAGCAGTTCTTC.

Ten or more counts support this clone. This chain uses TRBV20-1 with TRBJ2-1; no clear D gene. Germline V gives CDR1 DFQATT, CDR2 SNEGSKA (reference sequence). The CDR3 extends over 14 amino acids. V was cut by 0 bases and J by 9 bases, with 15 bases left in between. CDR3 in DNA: TGCAGTGCTAGAGACCCGGGCCGGCGTCCTGAGCAGTTCTTC. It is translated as CSARDPGRRPEQFF.

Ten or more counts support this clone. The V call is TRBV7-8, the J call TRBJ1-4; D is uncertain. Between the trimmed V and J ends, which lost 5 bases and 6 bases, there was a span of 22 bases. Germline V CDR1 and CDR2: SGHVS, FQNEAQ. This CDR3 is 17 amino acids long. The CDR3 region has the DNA TGTGCCAGCAGCCTCAAACTAGACCCGGCCGTTGATGAAAAACTGTTTTTT. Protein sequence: CASSLKLDPAVDEKLFF.

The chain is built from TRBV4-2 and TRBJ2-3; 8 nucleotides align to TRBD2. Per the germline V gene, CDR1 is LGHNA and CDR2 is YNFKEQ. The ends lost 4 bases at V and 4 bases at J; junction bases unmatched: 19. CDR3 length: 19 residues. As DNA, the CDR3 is TGTGCCAGCAGCCCGATAGCGGGACTCCGCCTTACCCCGCCAGATACGCAGTATTTT. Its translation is CASSPIAGLRLTPPDTQYF.

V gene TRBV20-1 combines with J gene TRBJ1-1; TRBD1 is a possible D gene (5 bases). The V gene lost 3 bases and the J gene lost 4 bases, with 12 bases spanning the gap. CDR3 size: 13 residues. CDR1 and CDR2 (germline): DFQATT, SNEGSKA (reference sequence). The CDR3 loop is CSARTDMTTEAFF. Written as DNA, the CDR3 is TGCAGTGCTAGGACAGATATGACCACTGAAGCTTTCTTT.

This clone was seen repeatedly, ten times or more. The CDR3 region has the DNA TGCGCCAGCAGCTCCTTAGCGGGAGGAGGCAATGAGCAGTTCTTC. Its translation: CASSSLAGGGNEQFF. This rearrangement joins TRBV5-1 to TRBJ2-1, with TRBD2 matching over 10 bases. The ends lost 3 bases at V and 6 bases at J; junction bases unmatched: 6. The germline CDR1 and CDR2 sequences are SGHRS and YFSETQ. The CDR3 contains 15 residues.

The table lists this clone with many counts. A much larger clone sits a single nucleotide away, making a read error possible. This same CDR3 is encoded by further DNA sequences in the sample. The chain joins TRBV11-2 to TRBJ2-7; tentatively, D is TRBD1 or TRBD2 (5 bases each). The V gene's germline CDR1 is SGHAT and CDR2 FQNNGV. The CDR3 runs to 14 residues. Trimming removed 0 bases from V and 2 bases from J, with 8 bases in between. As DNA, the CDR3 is TGTGCCAGCAGCTTAGACCCGGGGCCCTACGAGCAGTACTTC. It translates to CASSLDPGPYEQYF.

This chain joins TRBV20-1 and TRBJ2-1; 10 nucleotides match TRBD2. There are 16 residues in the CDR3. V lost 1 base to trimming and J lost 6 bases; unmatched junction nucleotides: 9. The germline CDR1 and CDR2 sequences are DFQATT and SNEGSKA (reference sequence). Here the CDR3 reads CSARVLGTSDINEQFF. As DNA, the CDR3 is TGCAGTGCTAGAGTCCTCGGGACTAGCGACATCAATGAGCAGTTCTTC.

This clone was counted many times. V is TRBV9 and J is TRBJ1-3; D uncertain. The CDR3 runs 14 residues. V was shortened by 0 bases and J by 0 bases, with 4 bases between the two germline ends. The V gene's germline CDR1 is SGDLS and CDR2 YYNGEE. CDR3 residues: CASSVGSSGNTIYF. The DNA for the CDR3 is TGTGCCAGCAGCGTAGGAAGCTCTGGAAACACCATATATTTT. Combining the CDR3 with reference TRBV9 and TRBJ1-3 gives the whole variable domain DSGVTQTPKHLITATGQRVTLRCSPRSGDLSVYWYQQSLDQGLQFLIQYYNGEERAKGNILERFSAQQFPDLHSELNLSSLELGDSALYFCASSVGSSGNTIYFGEGSWLTVV.

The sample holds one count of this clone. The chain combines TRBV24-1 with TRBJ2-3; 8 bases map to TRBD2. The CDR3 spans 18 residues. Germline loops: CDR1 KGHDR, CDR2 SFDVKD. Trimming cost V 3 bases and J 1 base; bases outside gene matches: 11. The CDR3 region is CATSDPRGGLPRTDTQYF. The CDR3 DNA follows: TGTGCCACCAGTGATCCCCGGGGGGGGCTACCACGCACAGATACGCAGTATTTT.

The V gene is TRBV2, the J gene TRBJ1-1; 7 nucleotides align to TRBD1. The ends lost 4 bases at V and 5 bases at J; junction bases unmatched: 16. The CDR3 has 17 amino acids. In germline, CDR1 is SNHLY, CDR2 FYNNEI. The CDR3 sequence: CASSVPIVHRGRTEAFF. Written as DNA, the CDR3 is TGTGCCAGCAGTGTCCCCATAGTACACAGGGGAAGAACTGAAGCTTTCTTT.

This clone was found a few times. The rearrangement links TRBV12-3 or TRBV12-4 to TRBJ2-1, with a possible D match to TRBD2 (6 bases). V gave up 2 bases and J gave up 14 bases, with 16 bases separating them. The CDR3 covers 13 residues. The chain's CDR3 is CASSLRVLALEFF. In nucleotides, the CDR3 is TGTGCCAGCAGTTTACGGGTACTAGCTCTAGAGTTCTTC.

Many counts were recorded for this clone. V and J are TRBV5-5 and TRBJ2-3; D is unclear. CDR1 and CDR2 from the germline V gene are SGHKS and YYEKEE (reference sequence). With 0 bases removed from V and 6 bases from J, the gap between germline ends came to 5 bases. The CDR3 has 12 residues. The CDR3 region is CASSLESDTQYF. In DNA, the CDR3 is TGTGCCAGCAGCTTGGAGTCTGATACGCAGTATTTT. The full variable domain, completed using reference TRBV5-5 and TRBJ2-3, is DAGVTQSPTHLIKTRGQQVTLRCSPISGHKSVSWYQQVLGQGPQFIFQYYEKEERGRGNFPDRFSARQFPNYSSELNVNALLLGDSALYLCASSLESDTQYFGPGTRLTVL.

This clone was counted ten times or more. DNA of the CDR3: TGCAGTGCTAGGGCACTAGCGGGAGGGTATGAGACCCAGTACTTC. Its protein product is CSARALAGGYETQYF. The chain carries TRBV20-1 and TRBJ2-5, with 13 bases identical to TRBD2. The CDR3 is 15 amino acids. Germline V CDR1 and CDR2: DFQATT, SNEGSKA (reference sequence). J was trimmed by 5 bases and V by 3 bases; bases with no gene match: 6.

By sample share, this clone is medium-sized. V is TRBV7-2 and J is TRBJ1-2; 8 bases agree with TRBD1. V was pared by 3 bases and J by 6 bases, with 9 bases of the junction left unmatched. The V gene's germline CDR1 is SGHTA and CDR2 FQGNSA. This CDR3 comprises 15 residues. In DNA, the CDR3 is TGTGCCAGCAGCTTGCGCAGGGGGCTGGTCGATGGCTACACCTTC. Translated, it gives CASSLRRGLVDGYTF.

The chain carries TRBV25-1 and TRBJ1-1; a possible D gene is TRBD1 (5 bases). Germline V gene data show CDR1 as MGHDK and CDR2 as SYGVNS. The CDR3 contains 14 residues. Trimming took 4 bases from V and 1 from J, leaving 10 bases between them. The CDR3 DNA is TGTGCCAGCAGTGCGGGACCGCAGAACACTGAAGCTTTCTTT. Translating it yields CASSAGPQNTEAFF. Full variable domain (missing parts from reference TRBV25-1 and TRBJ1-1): EADIYQTPRYLVIGTGKKITLECSQTMGHDKMYWYQQDPGMELHLIHYSYGVNSTEKGDLSSESTVSRIRTEHFPLTLESARPSHTSQYLCASSAGPQNTEAFFGQGTRLTVV.

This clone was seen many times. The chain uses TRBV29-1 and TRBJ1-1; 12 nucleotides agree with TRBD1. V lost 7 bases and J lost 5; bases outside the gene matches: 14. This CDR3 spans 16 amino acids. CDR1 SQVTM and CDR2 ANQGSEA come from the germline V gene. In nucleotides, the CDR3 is TGCAGCGCTTCGGGGGGACAGGGGGCGCGATGGACTGAAGCTTTCTTT. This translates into CSASGGQGARWTEAFF.